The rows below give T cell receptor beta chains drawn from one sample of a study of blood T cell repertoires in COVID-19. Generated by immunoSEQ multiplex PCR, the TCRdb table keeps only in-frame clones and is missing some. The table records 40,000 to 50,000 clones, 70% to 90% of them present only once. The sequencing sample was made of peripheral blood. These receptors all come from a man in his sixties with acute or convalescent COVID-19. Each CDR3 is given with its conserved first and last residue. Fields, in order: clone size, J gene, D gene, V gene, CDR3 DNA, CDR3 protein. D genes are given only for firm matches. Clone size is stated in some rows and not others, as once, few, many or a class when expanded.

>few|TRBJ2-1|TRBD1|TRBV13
TGTGCCAGCAGCCTTAACAGGGGCTATACCTACAATGAGCAGTTCTTC
CASSLNRGYTYNEQFF
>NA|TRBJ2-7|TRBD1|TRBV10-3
TGTGCCATCAGTGAGTTACTGACAGGGCCCGCCTACGAGCAGTACTTC
CAISELLTGPAYEQYF
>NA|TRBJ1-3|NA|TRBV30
TGTGCCTGGACAGCGAACTCTGGAAACACCATATATTTT
CAWTANSGNTIYF
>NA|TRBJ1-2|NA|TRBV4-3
TGCGCCAGCAGCCCCACCTTCGACATACAAGCTAACTATGGCTACACCTTC
CASSPTFDIQANYGYTF
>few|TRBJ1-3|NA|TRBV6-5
TGTGCCAGCAGGAGGGACAACTCTGGAAACACCATATATTTT
CASRRDNSGNTIYF
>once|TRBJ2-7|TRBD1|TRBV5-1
TGCGCCAGCAGCTACAAGGGGACAGGGGGTGCCGAGCAGTACTTC
CASSYKGTGGAEQYF
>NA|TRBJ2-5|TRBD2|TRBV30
TGTGCCTGGAGTCCGGGACTAGCGGGGGCACAAGAGACCCAGTACTTC
CAWSPGLAGAQETQYF
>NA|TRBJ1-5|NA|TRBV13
TGTGCCAGCAGCGACCGGGACATCAATCAGCCCCAGCATTTT
CASSDRDINQPQHF
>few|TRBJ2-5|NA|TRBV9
TGTGCCAGCAGCGTAGCTACGGGAGAGACCCAGTACTTC
CASSVATGETQYF
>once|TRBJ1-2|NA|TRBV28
TGTGCCAGCACCACTACGGGTGATAGACACTATGGCTACACCTTC
CASTTTGDRHYGYTF
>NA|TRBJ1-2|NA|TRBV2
TGTGCCAGCAGTGTCGGACAAGGTGGCTACACCTTC
CASSVGQGGYTF
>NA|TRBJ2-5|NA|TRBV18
TGTGCCAGCTCCCCACCGCCCGGGGGAGAGACCCAGTACTTC
CASSPPPGGETQYF
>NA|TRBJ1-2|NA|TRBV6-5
TGTGCCAGCAGTCCCCCGTGGGGGACAACGGGCTACACCTTC
CASSPPWGTTGYTF
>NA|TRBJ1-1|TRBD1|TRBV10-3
TGTGCCATCAAGGGGACAGGGACCACTGAAGCTTTCTTT
CAIKGTGTTEAFF
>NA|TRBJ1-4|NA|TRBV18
TGTGCCAGCTCAGCAACAGGGTCGGGTGAAAAACTGTTTTTT
CASSATGSGEKLFF
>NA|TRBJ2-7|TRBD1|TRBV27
TGTGCCAGCAGTCTATACCCCGGGACAGGGTCCTACGAGCAGTACTTC
CASSLYPGTGSYEQYF
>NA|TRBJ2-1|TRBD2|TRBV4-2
TGTGCCAGCAGCAAAGGCGTAAGAACGGGGGGATCCTACAATGAGCAGTTCTTC
CASSKGVRTGGSYNEQFF
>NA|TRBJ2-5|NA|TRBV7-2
TGTGCCAGCAGCCGCGCCCCACTAGCCCGGGAGACCCAGTACTTC
CASSRAPLARETQYF
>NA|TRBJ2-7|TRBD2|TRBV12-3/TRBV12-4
TGTGCCAGCAGTTTAGCGGAGCGGGGAGAGCAGTACTTC
CASSLAERGEQYF
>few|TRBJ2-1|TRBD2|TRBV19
TGTGCCAGTAGTAAGAGACTAGCGGGGGGTCCCAACTACAATGAGCAGTTCTTC
CASSKRLAGGPNYNEQFF
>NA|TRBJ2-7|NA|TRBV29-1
TGCAGCCCCGGCAGGGGGTTGCGGGGGGCGAGTTCCTACGAGCAGTACTTC
CSPGRGLRGASSYEQYF